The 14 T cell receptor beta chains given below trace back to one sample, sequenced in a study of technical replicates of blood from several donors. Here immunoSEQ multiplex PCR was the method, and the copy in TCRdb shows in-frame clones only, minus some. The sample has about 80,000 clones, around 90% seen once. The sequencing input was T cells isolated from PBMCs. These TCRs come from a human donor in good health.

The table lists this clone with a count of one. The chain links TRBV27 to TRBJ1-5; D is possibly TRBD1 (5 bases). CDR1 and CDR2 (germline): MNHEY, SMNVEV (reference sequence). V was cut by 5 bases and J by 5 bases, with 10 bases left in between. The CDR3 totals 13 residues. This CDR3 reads CASSLREDQPQHF. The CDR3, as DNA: TGTGCCAGCAGTCTCAGGGAAGATCAGCCCCAGCATTTT.

As DNA, the CDR3 is TGTGCCAGCAGCCCTTCCCGTAGCTCCCGGGAGCTGTTTTTT. Translated, it gives CASSPSRSSRELFF. The chain joins TRBV7-6 to TRBJ2-2, with D unclear. This CDR3 region has 14 residues. CDR1 is SGHVS, CDR2 FNYEAQ, per germline. V lost 5 bases and J 9 bases, leaving 16 bases between the germline ends. Based on the CDR3 plus reference TRBV7-6 and TRBJ2-2, the full variable domain is GAGVSQSPRYKVTKRGQDVALRCDPISGHVSLYWYRQALGQGPEFLTYFNYEAQQDKSGLPNDRFSAERPEGSISTLTIQRTEQRDSAMYRCASSPSRSSRELFFGEGSRLTVL.

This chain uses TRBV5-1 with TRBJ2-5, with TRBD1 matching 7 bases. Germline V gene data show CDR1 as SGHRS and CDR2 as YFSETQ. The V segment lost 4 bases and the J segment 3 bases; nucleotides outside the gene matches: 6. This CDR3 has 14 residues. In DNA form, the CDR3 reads TGCGCCAGCAGCCGGGACAGTGGGGAAGAGACCCAGTACTTC. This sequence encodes CASSRDSGEETQYF.

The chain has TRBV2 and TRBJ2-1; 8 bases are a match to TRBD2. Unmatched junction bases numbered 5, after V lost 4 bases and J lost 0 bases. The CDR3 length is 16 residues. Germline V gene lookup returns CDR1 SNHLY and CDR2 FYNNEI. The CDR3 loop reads CASSGLAGYSYNEQFF. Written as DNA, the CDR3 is TGTGCCAGCAGTGGGTTAGCGGGGTACTCCTACAATGAGCAGTTCTTC.

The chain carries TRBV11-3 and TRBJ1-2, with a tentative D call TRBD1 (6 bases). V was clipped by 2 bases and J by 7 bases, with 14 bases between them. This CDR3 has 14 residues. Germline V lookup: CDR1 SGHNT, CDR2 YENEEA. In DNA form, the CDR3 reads TGTGCCAGCAGCTTACCCTCCGAAGGGGGTGGCTACACCTTC. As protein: CASSLPSEGGGYTF.

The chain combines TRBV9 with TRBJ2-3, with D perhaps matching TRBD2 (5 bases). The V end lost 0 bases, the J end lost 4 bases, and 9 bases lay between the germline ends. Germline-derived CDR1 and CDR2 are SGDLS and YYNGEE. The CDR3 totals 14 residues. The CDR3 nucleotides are TGTGCCAGCAGCGTAGAAACCGGGGCAGATACGCAGTATTTT. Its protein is CASSVETGADTQYF. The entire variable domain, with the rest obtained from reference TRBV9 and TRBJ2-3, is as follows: DSGVTQTPKHLITATGQRVTLRCSPRSGDLSVYWYQQSLDQGLQFLIQYYNGEERAKGNILERFSAQQFPDLHSELNLSSLELGDSALYFCASSVETGADTQYFGPGTRLTVL.

CDR3 sequence: CASSVYPGTDTQYF. CDR3 DNA sequence: TGTGCCAGCAGCGTATATCCCGGGACAGATACGCAGTATTTT. This chain joins TRBV9 and TRBJ2-3; D gene ambiguous. The CDR3 length is 14 residues. Trimming pared 1 base from V and 3 bases from J, leaving 9 bases between. The germline CDR1 and CDR2 sequences are SGDLS and YYNGEE.

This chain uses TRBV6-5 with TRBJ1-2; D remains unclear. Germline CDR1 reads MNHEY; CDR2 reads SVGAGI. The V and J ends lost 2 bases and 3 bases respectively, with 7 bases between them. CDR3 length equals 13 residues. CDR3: CASSYGLDYGYTF. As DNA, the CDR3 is TGTGCCAGCAGTTACGGGCTGGACTATGGCTACACCTTC.

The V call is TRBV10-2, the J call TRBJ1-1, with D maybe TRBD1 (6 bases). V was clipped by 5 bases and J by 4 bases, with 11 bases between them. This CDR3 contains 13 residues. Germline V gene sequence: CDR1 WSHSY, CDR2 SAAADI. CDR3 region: CASSLQGVTEAFF. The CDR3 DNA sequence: TGCGCCAGCAGTTTACAGGGAGTCACTGAAGCTTTCTTT.

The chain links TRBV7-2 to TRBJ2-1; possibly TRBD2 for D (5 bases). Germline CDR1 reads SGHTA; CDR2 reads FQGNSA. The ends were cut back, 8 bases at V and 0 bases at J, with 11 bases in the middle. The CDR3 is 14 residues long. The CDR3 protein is CASPLASSYNEQFF. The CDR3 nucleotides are TGTGCCAGCCCGCTAGCTTCCTCCTACAATGAGCAGTTCTTC.

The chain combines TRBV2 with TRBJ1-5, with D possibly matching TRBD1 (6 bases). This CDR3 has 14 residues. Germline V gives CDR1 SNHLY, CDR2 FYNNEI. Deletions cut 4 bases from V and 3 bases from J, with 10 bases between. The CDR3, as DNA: TGTGCCAGCAGTGTTGGACAGTCCAATCAGCCCCAGCATTTT. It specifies CASSVGQSNQPQHF.

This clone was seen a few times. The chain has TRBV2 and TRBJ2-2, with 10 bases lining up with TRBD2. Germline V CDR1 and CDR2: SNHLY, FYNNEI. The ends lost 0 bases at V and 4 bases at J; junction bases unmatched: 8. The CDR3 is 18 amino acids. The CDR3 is CASSEAVLAGASTGELFF. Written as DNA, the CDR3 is TGTGCCAGCAGTGAAGCGGTTCTAGCGGGAGCGAGCACCGGGGAGCTGTTTTTT.

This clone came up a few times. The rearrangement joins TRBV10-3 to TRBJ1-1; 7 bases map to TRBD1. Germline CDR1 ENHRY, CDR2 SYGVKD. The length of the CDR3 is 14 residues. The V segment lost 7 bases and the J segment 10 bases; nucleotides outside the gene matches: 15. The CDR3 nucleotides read TGTGCCATCATCCGGGACAGATCTCTGATTGGAGCTTTCTTT. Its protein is CAIIRDRSLIGAFF.

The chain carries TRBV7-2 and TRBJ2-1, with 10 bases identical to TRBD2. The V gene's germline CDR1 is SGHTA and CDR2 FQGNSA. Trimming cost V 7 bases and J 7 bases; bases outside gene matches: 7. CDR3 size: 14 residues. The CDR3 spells CASTLTSGPNEQFF. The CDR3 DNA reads TGTGCCAGCACCTTGACTAGCGGGCCAAATGAGCAGTTCTTC.